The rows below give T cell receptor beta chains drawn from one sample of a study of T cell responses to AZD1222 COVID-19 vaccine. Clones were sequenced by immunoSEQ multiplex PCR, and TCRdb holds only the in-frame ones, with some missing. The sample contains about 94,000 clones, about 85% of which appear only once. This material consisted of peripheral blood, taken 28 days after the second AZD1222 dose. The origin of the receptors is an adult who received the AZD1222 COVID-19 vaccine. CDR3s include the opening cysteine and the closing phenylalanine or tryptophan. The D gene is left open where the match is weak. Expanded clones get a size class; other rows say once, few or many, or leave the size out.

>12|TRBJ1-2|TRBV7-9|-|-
TGTGCCAGCAGCTTATCCGGGGATGGCTACACCTTC
CASSLSGDGYTF
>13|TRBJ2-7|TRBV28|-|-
TGTGCCAGCACCTTCGTGGGGTCCTACGAGCAGTACTTC
CASTFVGSYEQYF
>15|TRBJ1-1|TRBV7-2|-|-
TGTGCCAGCAGCTCGTATCTGAATAAAATTGCTGAAGCTTTCTTT
CASSSYLNKIAEAFF
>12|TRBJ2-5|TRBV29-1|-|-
TGCAGCGTTGGCAGGGACCAAGAGACCCAGTACTTC
CSVGRDQETQYF
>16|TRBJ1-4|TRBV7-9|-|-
TGTGCCAGCAGCGCCCCGGCGGGGGGTCCGGGTGAAAAACTGTTTTTT
CASSAPAGGPGEKLFF
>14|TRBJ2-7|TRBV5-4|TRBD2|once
TGTGCCAGCAGCTACGGGACTAGCGGCTACGAGCAGTACTTC
CASSYGTSGYEQYF
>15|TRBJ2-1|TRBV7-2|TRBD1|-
TGTGCCAGCAGCCAGGACAGGGTCGAAGTGCATGAGCAGTTCTTC
CASSQDRVEVHEQFF
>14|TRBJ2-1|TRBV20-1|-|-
TGCAGTGCTAGTGATAGCAGCTCCTACAATGAGCAGTTCTTC
CSASDSSSYNEQFF
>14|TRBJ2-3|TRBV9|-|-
TGTGCCAGCAGCGTAGCTACGACCACAGATACGCAGTATTTT
CASSVATTTDTQYF
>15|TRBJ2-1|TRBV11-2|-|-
TGTGCCAGCAAGTCGGGCCTTAGCTCCTACAATGAGCAGTTCTTC
CASKSGLSSYNEQFF
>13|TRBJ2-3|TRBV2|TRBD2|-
TGTGCCAAATCTAGCGGGGGCCTGAATACGCAGTATTTT
CAKSSGGLNTQYF
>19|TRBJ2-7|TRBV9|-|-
TGTGCCACCAAGCCTATTGTGTGGACCTGGATAAAAGCTACCTACGAGCAGTACTTC
CATKPIVWTWIKATYEQYF
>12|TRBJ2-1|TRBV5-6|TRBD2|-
TGTGCCAGCAGCCGGACTAGAGTTGAGCAGTTCTTC
CASSRTRVEQFF
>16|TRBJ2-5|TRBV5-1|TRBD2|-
TGCGCCAGCAGCTTGGACCCTAGCGGGGGGACGGAGACCCAGTACTTC
CASSLDPSGGTETQYF
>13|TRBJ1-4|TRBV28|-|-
TGTGCCAGCAATACAGGGCCTAATGAAAAACTGTTTTTT
CASNTGPNEKLFF
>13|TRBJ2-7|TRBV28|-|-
TGTGCCAGCAGTCCCGCTGGCGCCTACGAGCAGTACTTC
CASSPAGAYEQYF
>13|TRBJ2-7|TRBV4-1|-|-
TGCGCCAGCAGCCTTCTTTTACGCGCTGAGCAGTACTTC
CASSLLLRAEQYF
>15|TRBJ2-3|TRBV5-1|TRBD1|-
TGCGCCAGCAGCTTGCGAGGGACAGGGCTGGATACGCAGTATTTT
CASSLRGTGLDTQYF
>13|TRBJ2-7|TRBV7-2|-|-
TGTGCCAGCAGCGTTACAATTACCTACGAGCAGTACTTC
CASSVTITYEQYF
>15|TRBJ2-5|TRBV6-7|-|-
TGTGCCAGCAGTTACTCCGTCTGGGGGCAAGAGACCCAGTACTTC
CASSYSVWGQETQYF
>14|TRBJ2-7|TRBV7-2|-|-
TGTGCCAGCAGCTTAAGGGGGGCCGTCTACGAGCAGTACTTC
CASSLRGAVYEQYF
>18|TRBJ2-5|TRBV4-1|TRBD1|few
TGCGCCAGCAGCCAAGAGGTACCCGGACAGGGGTTCGGGGAGACCCAGTACTTC
CASSQEVPGQGFGETQYF
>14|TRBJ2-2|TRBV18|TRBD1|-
TGTGCCAGCTCACTACAGGGGGTCGCCGGGGAGCTGTTTTTT
CASSLQGVAGELFF
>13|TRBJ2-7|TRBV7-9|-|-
TGTGCCAGCAGCCTCGGACACTCCTACGAGCAGTACTTC
CASSLGHSYEQYF
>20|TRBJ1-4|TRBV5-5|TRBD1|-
TGTGCCAGCAGCTTGGAGGACAGGGAAGCTGTAGGATCAACTAATGAAAAACTGTTTTTT
CASSLEDREAVGSTNEKLFF
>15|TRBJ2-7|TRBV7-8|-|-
TGTGCCAGCAGCTTATTTCCAGGACAGTCCTACGAGCAGTACTTC
CASSLFPGQSYEQYF
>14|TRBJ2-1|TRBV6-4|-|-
TGTGCCAGCAGCCCTGTGAGCTCCTACAATGAGCAGTTCTTC
CASSPVSSYNEQFF
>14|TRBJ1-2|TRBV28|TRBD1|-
TGTGCCAGCATCACCAACAGGGGGCCGGATGGCTACACCTTC
CASITNRGPDGYTF
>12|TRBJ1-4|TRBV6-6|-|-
TGTGCCAGCAGCGCCCTTAATGAAAAACTGTTTTTT
CASSALNEKLFF
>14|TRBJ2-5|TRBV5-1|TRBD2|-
TGCGCCAGCAGCGATAGTACTAGCGGGGAGACCCAGTACTTC
CASSDSTSGETQYF
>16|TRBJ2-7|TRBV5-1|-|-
TGCGCCAGCAGCTCGGGATCGGGAATTGCCCCCTACGAGCAGTACTTC
CASSSGSGIAPYEQYF
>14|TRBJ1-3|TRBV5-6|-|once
TGTGCCAGCAGCTACAGTCTTTCTGGAAACACCATATATTTT
CASSYSLSGNTIYF
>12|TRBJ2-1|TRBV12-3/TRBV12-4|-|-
TGTGCCAGCAGTTCTCAGAAAGTTGAGCAGTTCTTC
CASSSQKVEQFF
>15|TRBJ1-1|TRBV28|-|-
TGTGCCAGCAGTTTTTTGGGGGTTGAGAACACTGAAGCTTTCTTT
CASSFLGVENTEAFF
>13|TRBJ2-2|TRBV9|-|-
TGTGCCAGCAGCGTAGCCCGAGGGGGGGAGCTGTTTTTT
CASSVARGGELFF
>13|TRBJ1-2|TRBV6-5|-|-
TGTGCCAGCAGTCTGAACAGGGAAGTCAGCTACACCTTC
CASSLNREVSYTF
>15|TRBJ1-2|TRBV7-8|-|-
TGTGCCAGCAGCTTAGGCGGCAGAACTAACTATGGCTACACCTTC
CASSLGGRTNYGYTF
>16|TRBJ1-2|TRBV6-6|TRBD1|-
TGTGCCAGCAGTCGACAGGGGGTGGAGGCTAACTATGGCTACACCTTC
CASSRQGVEANYGYTF
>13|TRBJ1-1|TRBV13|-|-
TGTGCCAGCACCCCCCCCATAAACACTGAAGCTTTCTTT
CASTPPINTEAFF
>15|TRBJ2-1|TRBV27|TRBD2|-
TGTGCCAGCCAGCCACTAGCGGGACTCTACAATGAGCAGTTCTTC
CASQPLAGLYNEQFF
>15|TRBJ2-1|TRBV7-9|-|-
TGTGCCAGCAGCCCCCTAAGGGCGGGGCTGGGTGAGCAGTTCTTC
CASSPLRAGLGEQFF